This TCR beta chain appears in the sequencing data of a study of read filtering for tumor transcriptome and immune sequencing. As for the study in general: IR-seq gave about 3.5 to 11 million TCR reads per sample; RNA-seq gave roughly 80 to 1,300. Findings of the study overall: This fraction held mixed bone marrow immune cells after CD138-negative sorting. Without single-read clonotypes, shared clonotype proportions correlated more between IR-seq and RNA-seq.

J gave up 4 bases and V 6 bases, and 8 bases lay outside the gene matches. This CDR3 has 13 amino acids. Germline CDR1 SQVTM, CDR2 ANQGSEA. Molecular barcoded adaptors covering alpha/delta and beta/gamma chains were used on about 390 ng RNA. TCRdb re-called the reads with MiXCR, one entry per CDR3 protein. The table has over 45,000 distinct CDR3 sequences, 20% to 25% seen once. This clonotype was counted ten times or more. Its antigen is unidentified. This sequence originates from a donor at least 40 years old with multiple myeloma. Sequencing was done on a sample of a population of CD138-negative cells sorted from bone marrow. This rearrangement joins TRBV29-1 to TRBJ1-1, with 7 bases lining up with TRBD1. The CDR3: CSVIRDSITEAFF. Written as DNA, the CDR3 is TGCAGCGTAATCCGGGACAGCATCACTGAAGCTTTCTTT.